The rows below give T cell receptor beta chains drawn from one sample of a study of blood T cell repertoires in COVID-19. Clones were sequenced by immunoSEQ multiplex PCR, and TCRdb holds only the in-frame ones, with some missing. Of 190,000 or so clones listed, roughly 89% were seen once; the top ten hold around 0.88%. The material sequenced was peripheral blood. The receptors here all came from a woman in her late teens or twenties who had recovered from COVID-19. Both conserved end residues are part of each CDR3. D genes are given only for firm matches. The size entry is marked missing in some rows and otherwise reads once, few, many or a size class.

TRBV6-5	TRBD2	TRBJ2-1	once	CASSVSGSSYNEQFF	TGTGCCAGCAGCGTTAGCGGGAGCTCCTACAATGAGCAGTTCTTC
TRBV6-5	TRBD2	TRBJ2-3	once	CASSLRGGPADTQYF	TGTGCCAGCAGCCTACGGGGGGGGCCTGCAGATACGCAGTATTTT
TRBV27	-	TRBJ2-2	-	CASSLEEGGELFF	TGTGCCAGCAGTTTAGAAGAGGGCGGGGAGCTGTTTTTT
TRBV7-2	TRBD1	TRBJ1-6	-	CASSAQGVGSPLHF	TGTGCCAGCAGTGCACAGGGGGTTGGGTCACCCCTCCACTTT
TRBV11-3	-	TRBJ2-2	-	CASSYRPRGRSGELFF	TGTGCCAGCAGCTATCGTCCCAGGGGGAGGAGCGGGGAGCTGTTTTTT
TRBV27	-	TRBJ1-1	few	CASSPTGTEAFF	TGTGCCAGCAGCCCGACGGGGACTGAAGCTTTCTTT
TRBV7-2	TRBD2	TRBJ2-1	-	CASSPGTSGSYNEQFF	TGTGCCAGCAGCCCTGGGACTAGCGGCTCCTACAATGAGCAGTTCTTC
TRBV12-5	-	TRBJ2-5	-	CASGLVGGETQYF	TGTGCTAGTGGTTTGGTGGGGGGAGAGACCCAGTACTTC
TRBV9	TRBD2	TRBJ2-5	-	CASSASLAGFLTRETQYF	TGTGCCAGCAGCGCCTCGCTAGCGGGGTTTTTAACAAGGGAGACCCAGTACTTC
TRBV5-5	-	TRBJ1-1	-	CASSSLDREAFF	TGTGCCAGCAGCTCCCTGGACAGAGAAGCTTTCTTT
TRBV15	TRBD2	TRBJ2-1	-	CATSRGREGAYNEQFF	TGTGCCACCAGCAGAGGGCGGGAGGGCGCGTACAATGAGCAGTTCTTC
TRBV4-3	-	TRBJ2-3	-	CASSQVSTRNTDTQYF	TGCGCCAGCAGCCAAGTTTCGACTCGCAACACAGATACGCAGTATTTT
TRBV7-8	-	TRBJ1-2	-	CASSFGLTINYGYTF	TGTGCCAGCAGCTTCGGACTGACTATTAACTATGGCTACACCTTC
TRBV6-5	TRBD1	TRBJ2-2	few	CASRRTGGHTGELFF	TGTGCCAGCAGGCGAACAGGGGGGCACACCGGGGAGCTGTTTTTT
TRBV12-3/TRBV12-4	-	TRBJ2-3	-	CASSYRGTDTQYF	TGTGCCAGCAGTTACAGGGGCACAGATACGCAGTATTTT
TRBV3-1/TRBV3-2	TRBD2	TRBJ2-2	-	CASSQSRRASGGVWTGELFF	TGTGCCAGCAGCCAATCCCGCCGGGCTAGCGGGGGGGTATGGACCGGGGAGCTGTTTTTT
TRBV14	TRBD2	TRBJ2-1	-	CASSQVGSGDEQFF	TGTGCCAGCAGCCAAGTAGGTAGCGGGGACGAGCAGTTCTTC
TRBV15	TRBD2	TRBJ2-4	-	CATSSSGAAKNIQYF	TGTGCCACCAGCAGTAGCGGGGCGGCTAAAAACATTCAGTACTTC
TRBV14	-	TRBJ2-5	-	CASRKGFQETQYF	TGTGCCAGCAGGAAGGGGTTCCAAGAGACCCAGTACTTC
TRBV6-6	TRBD1	TRBJ2-5	-	CASSNPGQEKETQYF	TGTGCCAGCAGTAATCCGGGACAGGAAAAAGAGACCCAGTACTTC
TRBV7-3	TRBD2	TRBJ2-1	few	CASSLGLASNEQFF	TGTGCCAGCAGCTTAGGACTAGCCAGCAATGAGCAGTTCTTC
TRBV3-1/TRBV3-2	-	TRBJ1-5	-	CASSQDTGSNQPQHF	TGTGCCAGCAGCCAAGACACAGGCAGCAATCAGCCCCAGCATTTT
TRBV7-2	TRBD1	TRBJ1-3	-	CASSLRQGGNTIYF	TGTGCCAGCAGCCTTCGACAGGGGGGAAACACCATATATTTT
TRBV6-1	-	TRBJ1-5	-	CASSAIPGSGNQPQHF	TGTGCCAGCAGTGCAATACCAGGGTCGGGCAATCAGCCCCAGCATTTT
TRBV5-4	-	TRBJ2-5	-	CASSRDWQETQYF	TGTGCCAGCAGCAGGGACTGGCAAGAGACCCAGTACTTC
TRBV27	TRBD1	TRBJ2-4	-	CASSLSPPGQWSKNIQYF	TGTGCCAGCAGTTTATCGCCCCCGGGACAGTGGAGCAAAAACATTCAGTACTTC
TRBV29-1	TRBD2	TRBJ2-1	-	CSVEGTSGSYNEQFF	TGCAGCGTTGAAGGGACTAGCGGTAGTTACAATGAGCAGTTCTTC
TRBV2	TRBD1	TRBJ2-5	-	CASSLHGTEKETQYF	TGTGCCAGCAGTCTACACGGGACAGAGAAAGAGACCCAGTACTTC